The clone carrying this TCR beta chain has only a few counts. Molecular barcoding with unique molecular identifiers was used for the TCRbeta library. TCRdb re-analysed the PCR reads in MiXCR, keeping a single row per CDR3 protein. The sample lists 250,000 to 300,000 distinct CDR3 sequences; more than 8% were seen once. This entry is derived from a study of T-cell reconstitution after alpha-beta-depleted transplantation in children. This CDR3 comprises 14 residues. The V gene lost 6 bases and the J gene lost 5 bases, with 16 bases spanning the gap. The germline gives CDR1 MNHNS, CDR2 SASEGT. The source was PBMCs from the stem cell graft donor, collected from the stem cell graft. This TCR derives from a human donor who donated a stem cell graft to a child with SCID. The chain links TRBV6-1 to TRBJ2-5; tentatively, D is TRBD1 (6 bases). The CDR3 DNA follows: TGTGCCAGCAGCGCCAGACAGGCCGGGGAGACCCAGTACTTC. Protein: CASSARQAGETQYF.